Detailed here is one TCR beta chain. The CDR3 has 13 residues. V shed 2 bases and J shed 7 bases, with 12 bases lying between them. CDR1 PRHDT and CDR2 FYEKMQ come from the germline V gene (reference sequence). In the original workflow: For nucleated cells, counts were estimated from reference gene primer amplification. TCRdb's table, derived via immunoSEQ multiplex PCR, lists solely in-frame clones and lacks some. The V and J calls and clone size were taken over from that table, and D and trimming were inferred from the DNA. The sample lists around 140,000 clones; around 80% were seen once. The sample comes from a study of blood T cell repertoires in COVID-19. Looking at the study overall: Collection of acute and convalescent COVID-19 samples took place in the United States, Italy and Spain. Sources were T cells, B-cell-depleted T cells, or PBMCs; the material itself was cDNA or gDNA.

This sequence was found in a human donor with acute or convalescent COVID-19. The donor label of this sample is uncertain. The chain links TRBV13 to TRBJ2-7; no definite D call. Sequencing was performed on peripheral blood. The CDR3 reads CASSLSPLVEQYF. The CDR3 DNA follows: TGTGCCAGCAGCTTAAGCCCCTTGGTGGAGCAGTACTTC. The complete variable domain, with remaining parts taken from reference TRBV13 and TRBJ2-7, reads AAGVIQSPRHLIKEKRETATLKCYPIPRHDTVYWYQQGPGQDPQFLISFYEKMQSDKGSIPDRFSAQQFSDYHSELNMSSLELGDSALYFCASSLSPLVEQYFGPGTRLTVT.